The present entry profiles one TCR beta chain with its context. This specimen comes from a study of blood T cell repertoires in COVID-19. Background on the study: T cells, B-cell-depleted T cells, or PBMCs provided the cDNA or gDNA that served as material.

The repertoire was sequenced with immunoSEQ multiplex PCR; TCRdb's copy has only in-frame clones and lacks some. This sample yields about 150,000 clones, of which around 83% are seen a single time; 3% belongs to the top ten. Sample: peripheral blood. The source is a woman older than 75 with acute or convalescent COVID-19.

The DNA of the CDR3 is TGTGCCAGCAGTCCGCCCACATCTAACACTGAAGCTTTCTTT. Amino acids: CASSPPTSNTEAFF. This chain joins TRBV2 and TRBJ1-1; D is ambiguous. The ends were cut back, 5 bases at V and 2 bases at J, with 12 bases in the middle. From germline, CDR1 is SNHLY and CDR2 FYNNEI. The CDR3 extends over 14 amino acids.